Listed below are T cell receptor beta chains from one sample, sequenced in a study of cytomegalovirus exposure and HLA in healthy donors. Clones were read by immunoSEQ multiplex PCR, and TCRdb kept only the in-frame ones, dropping some. The sample records roughly 79,000 clones, 90% to 95% being singletons. The sample was PBMCs. These receptors were obtained from a man aged 18 to 35 in good health and CMV-seronegative. Both conserved end residues are part of each CDR3. D genes are given only for firm matches.

D gene,V gene,J gene,CDR3 DNA,CDR3 protein
NA,TRBV5-6,TRBJ1-5,TGTGCCAGCAGCTTGCTAGGGGGACAAAATCAGCCCCAGCATTTT,CASSLLGGQNQPQHF
NA,TRBV5-1,TRBJ1-1,TGCGCCAGCAGGAATCCTTTCCAGGCGAACACTGAAGCTTTCTTT,CASRNPFQANTEAFF
NA,TRBV5-4,TRBJ1-1,TGTGCCAGCAGCCCGAGGGGAGGGAGCACTGAAGCTTTCTTT,CASSPRGGSTEAFF
TRBD1,TRBV30,TRBJ1-2,TGTGCCTGGAGTCCCGGACAGGGAATGAGCGGCTACACCTTC,CAWSPGQGMSGYTF
NA,TRBV6-5,TRBJ2-7,TGTGCCAGCAGCTTGACAGGCTACGAGCAGTACTTC,CASSLTGYEQYF
NA,TRBV7-3,TRBJ2-3,TGTGCCAGCAGCTCTAGCACAGATACGCAGTATTTT,CASSSSTDTQYF
TRBD1,TRBV18,TRBJ2-7,TGTGCCAGCTCACCAGCGGGACAGGGCTCCTACGAGCAGTACTTC,CASSPAGQGSYEQYF
TRBD1,TRBV19,TRBJ1-1,TGTGCCAGTAGGGGGGACAGGGTGAACACTGAAGCTTTCTTT,CASRGDRVNTEAFF
NA,TRBV7-8,TRBJ2-5,TGTGCCAGCAGCCGGGGTCGGACGTTGGAGACCCAGTACTTC,CASSRGRTLETQYF
NA,TRBV5-1,TRBJ2-3,TGCGCCAGCAGCTCGCCGGAAAGGGGATACACAGCAGATACGCAGTATTTT,CASSSPERGYTADTQYF
TRBD1,TRBV30,TRBJ2-3,TGTGCCTGGAGCGACCCACCGCAGGGGGCTTCCCCTCGTCCGCAGTATTTT,CAWSDPPQGASPRPQYF
TRBD1,TRBV9,TRBJ2-2,TGTGCCAGCACCGGACAGGGGGCCCACGGGGAGCTGTTTTTT,CASTGQGAHGELFF
TRBD1,TRBV11-2,TRBJ1-1,TGTGCCAGCAGCTCCGGGACAGGAAAGAACACTGAAGCTTTCTTT,CASSSGTGKNTEAFF
NA,TRBV19,TRBJ1-1,TGTGCCAGTAGTGAACCGGGACACCGGACTACTGAAGCTTTCTTT,CASSEPGHRTTEAFF
NA,TRBV10-3,TRBJ2-5,TGTGCCATCAGTGGGGGGACAACGGGGAGCGAGACCCAGTACTTC,CAISGGTTGSETQYF